Shown below are 9 T cell receptor beta chains from a single sample sequenced in a study of technical replicates of blood from several donors. Generated by immunoSEQ multiplex PCR, the TCRdb table keeps only in-frame clones and is missing some. The sample has tens of thousands of clones; roughly 93% are singletons. Sequencing was carried out using T cells isolated from PBMCs. The receptors were gathered from a human donor in good health.

The CDR3 protein is CASSSYGGRSYEQYF. The CDR3 region has the DNA TGTGCCAGCAGCTCCTATGGGGGCCGGTCCTACGAGCAGTACTTC. The chain has TRBV28 and TRBJ2-7; weak D call: TRBD1 (6 bases). V was trimmed by 6 bases and J by 1 base, leaving 16 bases between them. CDR1 MDHEN and CDR2 SYDVKM come from the germline V gene. This CDR3 region has 15 residues.

The CDR3 DNA follows: TGTGCCAGTAGATTCGGGGGTCCAGTCGGGGAGCTGTTTTTT. Protein: CASRFGGPVGELFF. The chain is built from TRBV2 and TRBJ2-2; D perhaps matches TRBD2 (6 bases). The ends were cut back, 9 bases at V and 7 bases at J, with 18 bases in the middle. The CDR3 consists of 14 residues. Germline CDR1 and CDR2: SNHLY and FYNNEI.

The chain joins TRBV30 to TRBJ1-1; a weak D match, TRBD1 (5 bases). Germline CDR1 is GTSNPN and CDR2 is SVGIG (reference sequence). This CDR3 is built from 11 residues. Trimming cost V 4 bases and J 5 bases, with 8 bases left between them. Here the CDR3 reads CAWNQGTEAFF. CDR3 bases: TGTGCCTGGAACCAGGGTACTGAAGCTTTCTTT.

The V gene is TRBV15, the J gene TRBJ1-5, with 9 nucleotides matching TRBD1. Germline V gives CDR1 LNHNV, CDR2 YYDKDF (reference sequence). J lost 4 bases, V lost 6 bases, and 7 bases had no gene match. The CDR3 contains 15 residues. CDR3 in DNA: TGTGCCACCAGTCCCTGGACAGGGGCTAATCAGCCCCAGCATTTT. Translated, it gives CATSPWTGANQPQHF. The variable domain in full, with the rest retrieved from reference TRBV15 and TRBJ1-5, is DAMVIQNPRYQVTQFGKPVTLSCSQTLNHNVMYWYQQKSSQAPKLLFHYYDKDFNNEADTPDNFQSRRPNTSFCFLDIRSPGLGDTAMYLCATSPWTGANQPQHFGDGTRLSIL.

This CDR3 is CAWSSDRANTEAFF. The CDR3 DNA reads TGTGCCTGGAGCTCTGACAGGGCGAACACTGAAGCTTTCTTT. This sequence joins TRBV30 and TRBJ1-1; TRBD1 agrees at 7 bases. The J segment lost 1 base and the V segment lost 3 bases, leaving 5 bases of the junction unmatched. Germline V gene sequence: CDR1 GTSNPN, CDR2 SVGIG (reference sequence). The length of the CDR3 is 14 residues.

The chain has TRBV5-1 and TRBJ2-1; D not certain. The CDR3 runs to 15 residues. In germline, CDR1 is SGHRS, CDR2 YFSETQ. Trimming removed 1 base at V and 5 bases at J, with 13 bases between. As DNA, the CDR3 is TGCGCCAGCAGCTTGACACAATTGAGGCACAATGAGCAGTTCTTC. Protein product: CASSLTQLRHNEQFF.

Worth noting for this clone: Relative to the germline gene, one junction end is altered; a read error may explain this. This chain connects TRBV6-5 to TRBJ1-1, with 7 bases fitting TRBD1. CDR3 size: 16 residues. CDR1 and CDR2 from the germline V gene are MNHEY and SVGAGI. The CDR3 here is CASSHSGTVVNGEAFF. Written as DNA, the CDR3 is TGTGCCAGCAGTCACTCCGGGACAGTAGTTAATGGTGAAGCTTTCTTT.

This chain connects TRBV2 to TRBJ1-2, with D possibly matching TRBD1 (6 bases). V was trimmed by 6 bases and J by 2 bases, leaving 16 bases between them. Germline CDR1 reads SNHLY; CDR2 reads FYNNEI. The CDR3 extends over 15 amino acids. This CDR3 is CASRETTGFNYGYTF. For the CDR3, the DNA is TGTGCCAGCAGAGAAACCACAGGGTTCAACTATGGCTACACCTTC.

The J gene is TRBJ2-3, the V gene TRBV27; D might be TRBD1 (6 bases). The V and J ends lost 1 base and 3 bases respectively, with 14 bases between them. Germline CDR1 reads MNHEY; CDR2 reads SMNVEV (reference sequence). CDR3 length equals 16 residues. The CDR3 spells CASSLFSGQRTDTQYF. In DNA form, the CDR3 reads TGTGCCAGCAGTTTATTCTCCGGACAGAGGACAGATACGCAGTATTTT.